This T cell receptor (beta chain) is from a study of cytomegalovirus exposure and HLA in healthy donors. Study-level results: Researchers reported in a later analysis that a missense DCLRE1C variant was tied to TCR beta V- and J-gene trimming.

The CDR3 loop spans 14 amino acids. Per germline, CDR1 MNHEY and CDR2 SMNVEV (reference sequence). Trimming took 9 bases from V and 5 from J; bases not matched to a gene: 10. With respect to this clone: Its specificity is not known.

PCR primers comprised 60 Vbeta and 13 Jbeta primers. Produced via immunoSEQ multiplex PCR; TCRdb's table is partial and in-frame only. The table lists 80,000 to 100,000 clones, around 72% of them singletons, with about 3.7% in the top ten. The source material was PBMCs. The genes are TRBV27 and TRBJ1-3; 7 bases are a match to TRBD1. The TCR sequence derives from a man aged 40-49 years in good health and CMV-seronegative. Here the CDR3 reads CASLPRQGRNTIYF. As DNA, the CDR3 is TGTGCCAGTCTGCCTCGACAGGGAAGAAACACCATATATTTT.